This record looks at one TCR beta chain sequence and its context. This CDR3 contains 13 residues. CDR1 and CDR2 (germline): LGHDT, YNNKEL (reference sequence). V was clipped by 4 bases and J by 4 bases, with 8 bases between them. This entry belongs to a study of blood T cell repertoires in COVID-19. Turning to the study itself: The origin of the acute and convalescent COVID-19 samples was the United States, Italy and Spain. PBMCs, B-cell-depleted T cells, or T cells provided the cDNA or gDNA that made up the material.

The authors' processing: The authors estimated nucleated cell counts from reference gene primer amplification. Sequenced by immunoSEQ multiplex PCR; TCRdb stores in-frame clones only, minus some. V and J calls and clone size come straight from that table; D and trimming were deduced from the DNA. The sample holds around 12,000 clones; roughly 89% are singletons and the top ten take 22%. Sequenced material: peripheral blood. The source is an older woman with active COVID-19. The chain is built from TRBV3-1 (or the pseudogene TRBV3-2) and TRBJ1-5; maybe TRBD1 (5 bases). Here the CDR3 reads CASSRTGNQPQHF. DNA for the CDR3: TGTGCCAGCAGCCGAACAGGAAATCAGCCCCAGCATTTT.